A single sample gave rise to the 14 T cell receptor beta chains below, sequenced in a study of blood T cell repertoires in COVID-19. The assay was immunoSEQ multiplex PCR, and TCRdb's table has in-frame clones only and misses some. The table records roughly 250,000 clones, approximately 89% of them present only once. Material for sequencing was peripheral blood. The receptor set was obtained from a woman between 50 and 59 years old with acute or convalescent COVID-19.

The gene calls are TRBV7-3 and TRBJ2-2; TRBD2 matches 13 bases. J lost 4 bases, V lost 4 bases, and 6 bases had no gene match. The CDR3 length is 17 residues. Germline V gene lookup returns CDR1 SGHTA and CDR2 FQGTGA. CDR3 DNA: TGTGCCAGCAGCTATGGACTAGCGGGAGCGGGCACCGGGGAGCTGTTTTTT. This encodes CASSYGLAGAGTGELFF.

This clone was counted once. This chain joins TRBV19 and TRBJ2-7, with TRBD2 matching 11 bases. Germline V gives CDR1 LNHDA, CDR2 SQIVND (reference sequence). The V and J ends lost 4 bases and 3 bases, in that order; junction bases with no gene match: 8. The CDR3 spans 16 residues. CDR3 nucleotide sequence: TGTGCCAGTAGTACCTTAATAGCGGGAGGGAGCTACGAGCAGTACTTC. Its translation is CASSTLIAGGSYEQYF.

The chain joins TRBV3-1 (or the pseudogene TRBV3-2) to TRBJ2-7; 7 bases match TRBD2. Trimming took 3 bases from V and 7 from J; bases not matched to a gene: 18. The CDR3 has 17 amino acids. Germline V lookup: CDR1 LGHDT, CDR2 YNNKEL (reference sequence). CDR3 protein: CASSHDPGTTVRFEQYF. CDR3 coding DNA: TGTGCCAGCAGCCATGATCCAGGGACTACCGTTCGATTTGAGCAGTACTTC.

V gene TRBV2 combines with J gene TRBJ2-1, with TRBD1 matching over 8 bases. The CDR3 sequence is 18 residues long. J lost 0 bases, V lost 6 bases, and 13 bases had no gene match. The germline gives CDR1 SNHLY, CDR2 FYNNEI. The CDR3 DNA reads TGTGCCAGCAGCGGGAAAGGACAGGGTCTCAGCTCCTACAATGAGCAGTTCTTC. This codes for CASSGKGQGLSSYNEQFF.

J is TRBJ2-1 and V is TRBV27, with D tentatively TRBD2 (6 bases). The V and J ends lost 4 bases and 3 bases respectively, with 19 bases between them. Looked up from germline, CDR1 is MNHEY and CDR2 is SMNVEV (reference sequence). This CDR3 is 17 amino acids long. CDR3 loop: CASSWLNSGSLYNEQFF. CDR3 bases: TGTGCCAGCAGTTGGCTCAATAGCGGTTCCCTCTACAATGAGCAGTTCTTC.

As regards this clone: At the DNA level, this CDR3 is encoded by other sequences in the same sample as well. The chain combines TRBV29-1 with TRBJ1-2; 8 positions match TRBD1. This CDR3 has 15 amino acids. Per the germline V gene, CDR1 is SQVTM and CDR2 is ANQGSEA. J was trimmed by 8 bases and V by 4 bases; bases with no gene match: 15. CDR3 nucleotides: TGCAGCGTTGGACAGGGGAAGCGGGGAGAGGGGGGCTACACCTTC. This encodes CSVGQGKRGEGGYTF.

This chain connects TRBV18 to TRBJ2-7; 11 positions match TRBD2. The germline gives CDR1 KGHSH, CDR2 LQKENI. With 3 bases clipped from V and 4 bases from J, the junction kept 8 bases outside the gene matches. CDR3 length: 16 residues. The CDR3 sequence: CASSPLRLAGLYEQYF. CDR3 in DNA: TGTGCCAGCTCACCTCTTCGACTAGCGGGACTATACGAGCAGTACTTC.

The chain carries TRBV13 and TRBJ2-7; 13 bases map to TRBD2. The germline gives CDR1 PRHDT, CDR2 FYEKMQ (reference sequence). The V and J ends lost 1 base and 1 base, in that order; junction bases with no gene match: 13. This CDR3 has 20 residues. The CDR3 is CASSLVSVLAGGPVSYEQYF. The CDR3 DNA sequence: TGTGCCAGCAGCTTAGTCTCCGTACTAGCGGGAGGGCCTGTGTCCTACGAGCAGTACTTC.

This clone appeared a single time. The chain is built from TRBV24-1 and TRBJ2-3; D is ambiguous. The V end was cut by 9 bases, the J end by 6 bases, with 21 bases between. Germline V gene lookup returns CDR1 KGHDR and CDR2 SFDVKD. This CDR3 is built from 15 residues. The CDR3: CATADNSVSPDTQYF. DNA of the CDR3: TGTGCCACCGCAGACAATTCGGTGTCCCCCGATACGCAGTATTTT.

The V and J genes are TRBV28 and TRBJ2-5; 9 bases agree with TRBD1. Germline loops: CDR1 MDHEN, CDR2 SYDVKM. The V segment lost 6 bases and the J segment 7 bases; nucleotides outside the gene matches: 12. There are 15 residues in the CDR3. The CDR3 region has the DNA TGTGCCAGCAGCAACTGGGGACAGGGTCTGGGGACCCAGTACTTC. It specifies CASSNWGQGLGTQYF. The variable domain in full, completed from reference TRBV28 and TRBJ2-5, reads DVKVTQSSRYLVKRTGEKVFLECVQDMDHENMFWYRQDPGLGLRLIYFSYDVKMKEKGDIPEGYSVSREKKERFSLILESASTNQTSMYLCASSNWGQGLGTQYFGPGTRLLVL.

This chain connects TRBV27 to TRBJ2-7; D gene uncertain. Germline lookup yields CDR1 MNHEY and CDR2 SMNVEV (reference sequence). The CDR3 has 17 residues. The V end was cut by 2 bases, the J end by 10 bases, with 27 bases between. CDR3 coding DNA: TGTGCCAGCAGTTTAACCCACCCGCGGATTTCGTCGAGATTCCAGTACTTC. This codes for CASSLTHPRISSRFQYF.

The chain combines TRBV6-5 with TRBJ2-7, with 11 bases matching TRBD1. The CDR3 has 15 amino acids. The germline V gene encodes CDR1 MNHEY and CDR2 SVGAGI. The V and J ends lost 7 bases and 0 bases, in that order; junction bases with no gene match: 5. CDR3 sequence reads: CASTPGTGGSYEQYF. The DNA for the CDR3 is TGTGCCAGCACCCCGGGGACAGGGGGCTCCTACGAGCAGTACTTC.

J is TRBJ1-6 and V is TRBV5-4; D remains unclear. Germline CDR1 reads SGHNT; CDR2 reads YYREEE (reference sequence). Between the trimmed V and J ends, which lost 6 bases and 5 bases, there was a span of 6 bases. The CDR3 is made up of 12 amino acids. DNA of the CDR3: TGTGCCAGCAACGGGAATAATTCACCCCTCCACTTT. It yields the protein CASNGNNSPLHF.

V is TRBV13 and J is TRBJ2-7; the D is unclear. From germline, CDR1 is PRHDT and CDR2 FYEKMQ (reference sequence). V lost 2 bases to trimming and J lost 3 bases, with 8 bases between them. The length of the CDR3 is 13 residues. The CDR3 reads CASSLRSGYEQYF. CDR3 coding DNA: TGTGCCAGCAGCTTAAGATCCGGCTACGAGCAGTACTTC.